This TCR beta chain comes out of a study of shared clonotypes between healthy human individuals. Study-level findings and limits: The sharing of 5% to 6.5% of naive CD4 clonotypes was seen across a handful of donors. Clonotypes which were not shared had lower generation probabilities than clonotypes that all four donors shared. Among donors, sharing of clonotypes was expected to be affected by sequencing depth.

The CDR3 has 14 residues. Germline loops: CDR1 MNHEY, CDR2 SMNVEV (reference sequence). With 4 bases removed from V and 2 bases from J, the gap between germline ends came to 11 bases. The run depth of the assay was deep. Assay: immunoSEQ multiplex PCR; the TCRdb copy retains only in-frame clones and omits some. The data contain about a million clones, 60% to 80% of them singletons. This clone came up once. Its matching antigen is unknown. Sequencing input: memory CD4+ T cells from PBMCs. Indicated subset: CD45RA-negative fraction. The chain employs TRBV27 and TRBJ2-5; D perhaps matches TRBD2 (6 bases). The clonotype originates from a man between 18 and 35 years old in good health. Some clones in this sample may be carry-over from other donors' samples. The CDR3 sequence: CASSSGREQETQYF. The CDR3 DNA reads TGTGCCAGCAGTTCCGGACGGGAGCAAGAGACCCAGTACTTC.